The 3 T cell receptor beta chains given below trace back to one sample, sequenced in a study of a mutant IDH1 vaccine in newly diagnosed glioma. Their antigen targets remain unknown. Time point defined: week 23, last vaccination. Every vaccination contained 300 ug of the mutant IDH1 20-mer peptide and was paired with topical imiquimod. Profiled with immunoSEQ multiplex PCR; TCRdb holds only in-frame clones, not every one. Altogether roughly 29,000 clones are present, roughly 80% being singletons, with the ten largest covering around 8%. The sequences come from PBMCs, collected from a glioma patient whose treatment included an IDH1 peptide vaccine. The receptor set was obtained from a woman aged 18-35 years with glioma.

V and J are TRBV6-5 and TRBJ1-3, with D unclear. The CDR3 covers 14 residues. CDR1 MNHEY and CDR2 SVGAGI come from the germline V gene. The V and J ends lost 5 bases and 2 bases respectively, with 10 bases between them. The CDR3 nucleotides read TGTGCCAGCAGTCCCCAGGCGACTGGAAACACCATATATTTT. Translated, it gives CASSPQATGNTIYF.

The chain employs TRBV7-9 and TRBJ2-5, with 10 bases that match TRBD2. The CDR3 spans 16 residues. With V trimmed by 6 bases and J by 5 bases, 12 bases remained unmatched. The germline gives CDR1 SEHNR, CDR2 FQNEAQ (reference sequence). CDR3 residues: CASSQPSGGASETQYF. In nucleotides, the CDR3 is TGTGCCAGCAGTCAACCAAGCGGGGGGGCATCCGAGACCCAGTACTTC.

This sequence joins TRBV6-1 and TRBJ1-2, with D unclear. Germline CDR1 reads MNHNS; CDR2 reads SASEGT. Trimming took off 6 bases at V and 4 bases at J, with 15 bases between the two ends. The CDR3 spans 14 residues. CDR3 nucleotide sequence: TGTGCCAGCAGCAACCAAGCTCCAGGCTATGGCTACACCTTC. It is translated as CASSNQAPGYGYTF.